The clone carrying this T cell receptor beta chain was seen a few times. Its target is unknown. TCRdb reprocessed the reads via MiXCR and lists one record per CDR3 protein. Of roughly 300,000 distinct CDR3 sequences in the sample, 20% to 30% are singletons; the top ten hold over 11%. These data originate in a study of T cell repertoires in cytomegalovirus infection. The wider study: Public TCR beta signatures indicated both CMV infection and matching HLA type. Findings and limits, study-wide: Dominating the ex vivo response were HLA-C-restricted CMV-specific TCR beta clonotypes. Cumulative public TCR beta family frequency identified carriers of CMV plus the relevant HLA.

The CDR3 is 14 amino acids. The V segment lost 9 bases and the J segment 5 bases; nucleotides outside the gene matches: 7. The chain employs TRBV12-3 or TRBV12-4 and TRBJ1-6, with TRBD1 matching over 7 bases. Specimen: PBMCs. This clonotype was obtained from a human donor in good health (CMV status not recorded). Some clones in this sample may be carry-over from other donors' samples. Here the CDR3 reads CASSLRGDNSPLHF. DNA of the CDR3: TGTGCCAGTTCGCTCAGGGGGGATAATTCACCCCTCCACTTT.